A selection of T cell receptor beta chains follows, all from one sample in a study of CD8+CD57+ T cells in acquired aplastic anemia. TCRdb reprocessed the reads via MiXCR and lists one record per CDR3 protein. The data show about 220,000 distinct CDR3 sequences, 30% to 40% seen once. The sequencing sample was made of sorted CD4+, CD8+, or CD8+CD57+ T cells (not recorded which) from PBMCs. The receptors shown here come from a human donor in good health, serving as a control. CDR3s include the opening cysteine and the closing phenylalanine or tryptophan. D genes are given only for firm matches.

>TRBD1|TRBJ1-1|TRBV20-1
CSASRTGYTEAFF
>NA|TRBJ2-7|TRBV5-4
CASSLASWGRDSYEQYF
>NA|TRBJ2-1|TRBV7-3
CASSDDSNEQFF
>NA|TRBJ1-1|TRBV24-1
CASRLPGAGTEAFF
>NA|TRBJ2-5|TRBV7-2
CASDSQGVETQYF
>NA|TRBJ1-1|TRBV5-1
CASRLAGPWGAFF
>NA|TRBJ1-1|TRBV20-1
CSASWGGRTEAFF
>TRBD2|TRBJ2-3|TRBV24-1
CATTTSGGNTDTQYF
>TRBD2|TRBJ2-5|TRBV2
CASSFSGVGETQYF
>TRBD2|TRBJ2-3|TRBV5-1
CASSLEGASGGTADTQYF
>NA|TRBJ2-7|TRBV29-1
CGATALLDIPYEQYF
>TRBD2|TRBJ2-1|TRBV5-1
CASSLESGRGFGEQFF
>NA|TRBJ2-7|TRBV30
CAWSVLDPYEQYF
>NA|TRBJ2-7|TRBV15
CATSYQEYEQYF
>NA|TRBJ2-3|TRBV9
CASSVWRDTQYF
>NA|TRBJ1-6|TRBV7-9
CASSRGSLSSYNSPLHF
>NA|TRBJ1-1|TRBV19
CASTAQGKYTEAFF
>NA|TRBJ1-1|TRBV20-1
CSARSEAGMNTEAFF
>TRBD1|TRBJ1-3|TRBV7-9
CASRRTGGGNTIYF
>NA|TRBJ2-7|TRBV9
CASSVGDTPWGQYF
>NA|TRBJ1-1|TRBV4-2
CASSPTGLQGAFF
>TRBD1|TRBJ1-2|TRBV6-7
CASRRKQGDYGYTF
>NA|TRBJ2-3|TRBV12-5
CASGLVLRADRTDTQYF
>NA|TRBJ2-3|TRBV2
CASSVGVDTQYF
>NA|TRBJ2-3|TRBV27
CASSLAGYSTDTQYF
>NA|TRBJ2-4|TRBV11-2
CASSLAGQLAKNIQYF
>NA|TRBJ1-2|TRBV5-4
CASSSPGTHGYTF
>TRBD2|TRBJ2-7|TRBV5-4
CASSSTPGLPYEQYF
>NA|TRBJ1-1|TRBV9
CASSVGTKQGGGTEAFF
>NA|TRBJ2-4|TRBV7-1
CASSSIGIQGSGGYRNIQYF
>TRBD2|TRBJ2-5|TRBV15
CATSRLNLAGKDGTQYF
>NA|TRBJ1-2|TRBV18
CASSPVQGSSGYTF
>NA|TRBJ1-4|TRBV5-1
CASSLDTTEHEKLFF
>TRBD1|TRBJ2-5|TRBV18
CASSLYTGEETQYF
>NA|TRBJ1-2|TRBV2
CASSEQTGNTF
>NA|TRBJ2-3|TRBV11-1
CASRRGSPGISDTQYF
>NA|TRBJ2-3|TRBV29-1
CSVPATQYF
>NA|TRBJ1-2|TRBV18
CASSPDILPNYGYTF
>NA|TRBJ1-6|TRBV12-3/TRBV12-4
CASSLHRRNSPLHF
>NA|TRBJ1-5|TRBV2
CASSWDTQPQHF
>NA|TRBJ1-6|TRBV2
CASSTGYSYNSPLHF
>NA|TRBJ1-3|TRBV2
CASSDGNTIYF
>NA|TRBJ1-3|TRBV7-4
CASSHITGSSGNTIYF
>NA|TRBJ1-2|TRBV29-1
CSVSGYTF
>TRBD1|TRBJ1-1|TRBV7-9
CASSFGTGTAFF
>NA|TRBJ1-5|TRBV19
CASTPLPGAQGYSNQPQHF
>TRBD2|TRBJ2-5|TRBV7-3
CASSPFGGGETQYF
>NA|TRBJ1-1|TRBV5-1
CASSLAWEGTEAFF
>NA|TRBJ1-1|TRBV2
CASSEHGGGLGTEAFF
>NA|TRBJ1-1|TRBV5-4
CASGFPGRTNTEAFF
>NA|TRBJ1-1|TRBV5-6
CASSLGGFRTEAFF
>TRBD1|TRBJ2-6|TRBV15
CATSRATGDGANVLTF
>NA|TRBJ2-1|TRBV20-1
CSASRASSSYNEQFF
>NA|TRBJ2-3|TRBV5-1
CASSGGSSTDTQYF
>TRBD1|TRBJ2-6|TRBV5-1
CASSLGTGSAGANVLTF
>TRBD2|TRBJ2-5|TRBV25-1
CASSEGGGLSRETQYF
>NA|TRBJ2-7|TRBV2
CASSFDRTGNYEQYF
>NA|TRBJ1-1|TRBV4-1
CASSQGDSMNTEAFF
>TRBD1|TRBJ1-6|TRBV6-1
CASRTGQVYSPLHF